The 17 T cell receptor beta chains listed next were all sequenced from one sample in a study of OX40 agonist ivuxolimab in advanced cancers. Clones were read by immunoSEQ multiplex PCR, and TCRdb kept only the in-frame ones, dropping some. Seen here are some 60,000 clones, about 85% observed once, and the top ten hold 3.9%. The sample consisted of CD4+ or CD8+ T cells sorted from blood, taken in a trial of the OX40 agonist ivuxolimab. These receptors all come from an adult with an advanced solid tumor such as melanoma, head and neck, liver or kidney cancer.

This chain links TRBV4-1 with TRBJ1-5, with D possibly TRBD1 on 6 matching bases. The CDR3 consists of 14 residues. V lost 6 bases and J 7 bases, leaving 16 bases between the germline ends. The germline gives CDR1 MGHRA, CDR2 YSYEKL. Here the CDR3 reads CASSPGDKGQPQHF. DNA of the CDR3: TGCGCCAGCAGTCCAGGGGATAAGGGCCAGCCCCAGCATTTT.

The V and J genes are TRBV5-1 and TRBJ2-5, with TRBD2 matching over 8 bases. Trimming cost V 0 bases and J 3 bases; bases outside gene matches: 7. Germline V gene lookup returns CDR1 SGHRS and CDR2 YFSETQ. This CDR3 contains 16 residues. CDR3 amino acids: CASSLVGGGSKETQYF. The CDR3 DNA reads as TGCGCCAGCAGCTTGGTTGGCGGGGGGTCAAAAGAGACCCAGTACTTC.

The chain links TRBV7-2 to TRBJ1-1; the match to TRBD1 covers 7 bases. V lost 4 bases, J lost 5 bases, and 4 bases stayed unmatched. CDR1 and CDR2 (germline): SGHTA, FQGNSA. This CDR3 contains 13 residues. DNA of the CDR3: TGTGCCAGCAGCTACAAACAGGGGACTGAAGCTTTCTTT. This codes for CASSYKQGTEAFF.

This chain links TRBV11-1 with TRBJ2-7, with D tentatively TRBD2 (6 bases). V gave up 6 bases and J gave up 3 bases, with 12 bases separating them. This CDR3 is built from 13 residues. CDR1 is SGHAT, CDR2 FQDESV, per germline (reference sequence). The CDR3 protein is CASSVRENYEQYF. The CDR3 bases are TGTGCCAGCAGTGTCCGGGAGAACTACGAGCAGTACTTC.

The chain couples TRBV30 to TRBJ2-7; 7 bases match TRBD1. Germline loops: CDR1 GTSNPN, CDR2 SVGIG (reference sequence). V lost 0 bases to trimming and J lost 0 bases; unmatched junction nucleotides: 2. The CDR3 covers 14 residues. The CDR3 DNA follows: TGTGCCTGGAGTGTTGAGGGGGCCTCCTACGAGCAGTACTTC. Translated, it gives CAWSVEGASYEQYF.

The chain joins TRBV6-5 to TRBJ2-5; D may correspond to TRBD1 or TRBD2 (5 bases each). The germline V gene has CDR1 MNHEY and CDR2 SVGAGI. Deletions cut 3 bases from V and 5 bases from J, with 13 bases between. The CDR3 length is 14 residues. The CDR3 coding sequence is TGTGCCAGCAGTTATTCGGGGACCCCGGAGACCCAGTACTTC. Translating it yields CASSYSGTPETQYF.

This chain joins TRBV5-4 and TRBJ2-2; TRBD1 is a possible D gene (5 bases). There are 15 residues in the CDR3. The germline V gene has CDR1 SGHNT and CDR2 YYREEE (reference sequence). Trimming stripped 4 bases from V and 3 bases from J, with 13 bases between. Here the CDR3 DNA reads TGTGCCAGCAGCCCGGCGACAGCTTACACCGGGGAGCTGTTTTTT. It is translated as CASSPATAYTGELFF.

V gene TRBV29-1 combines with J gene TRBJ1-1; D call uncertain. The germline V gene encodes CDR1 SQVTM and CDR2 ANQGSEA. This CDR3 contains 13 residues. In nucleotides, the CDR3 is TGCACCGTGGTTAACCCTATATGGACTGAAGCTTTCTTT. Its protein product is CTVVNPIWTEAFF.

V usage is TRBV19 and J usage is TRBJ2-1, with 13 bases lining up with TRBD2. Looked up from germline, CDR1 is LNHDA and CDR2 is SQIVND (reference sequence). The CDR3 is made up of 16 amino acids. V lost 1 base to trimming and J lost 9 bases; unmatched junction nucleotides: 6. The CDR3 region has the DNA TGTGCCAGTAGTATAGCAGGGACTAGCGGGGTCCCTGAGCAGTTCTTC. Amino acid sequence: CASSIAGTSGVPEQFF.

This chain links TRBV5-1 with TRBJ1-1, with D possibly being TRBD1 (5 bases). V lost 3 bases and J 4 bases, leaving 10 bases between the germline ends. The CDR3 covers 13 residues. The germline V gene has CDR1 SGHRS and CDR2 YFSETQ. The CDR3 loop reads CASSSRGGTEAFF. Here the CDR3 DNA reads TGCGCCAGCAGCTCTCGGGGGGGCACTGAAGCTTTCTTT.

This clone was seen a handful of times. The V and J genes are TRBV19 and TRBJ1-1; TRBD1 is a possible D gene (6 bases). Germline V gene data show CDR1 as LNHDA and CDR2 as SQIVND (reference sequence). The CDR3 is 14 amino acids. Trimming removed 5 bases from V and 5 bases from J, with 15 bases in between. Here the CDR3 reads CASSPRTQGTEAFF. The CDR3 region has the DNA TGTGCCAGTAGTCCCCGGACCCAGGGGACTGAAGCTTTCTTT.

The V call is TRBV5-4, the J call TRBJ2-2, with 10 bases lining up with TRBD2. The J segment lost 3 bases and the V segment lost 3 bases, leaving 5 bases of the junction unmatched. CDR1 SGHNT and CDR2 YYREEE come from the germline V gene (reference sequence). The CDR3 runs 16 residues. Written as DNA, the CDR3 is TGTGCCAGCAGCTCAACTAGCGGGGTGTACACCGGGGAGCTGTTTTTT. Translation gives CASSSTSGVYTGELFF.

The chain combines TRBV7-7 with TRBJ2-3, with D possibly being TRBD1 (6 bases). The CDR3 extends over 15 amino acids. The germline V and J ends were trimmed by 5 bases and 5 bases, with 17 bases remaining between them. Germline lookup yields CDR1 SSHAT and CDR2 FNYEAQ (reference sequence). The CDR3 bases are TGTGCCAGCAGCCCATCCAGGGGTTATGGAGATACGCAGTATTTT. Amino acid sequence: CASSPSRGYGDTQYF. The variable domain in full, with the rest retrieved from reference TRBV7-7 and TRBJ2-3, is GAGVSQSPRYKVTKRGQDVTLRCDPISSHATLYWYQQALGQGPEFLTYFNYEAQPDKSGLPSDRFSAERPEGSISTLTIQRTEQRDSAMYRCASSPSRGYGDTQYFGPGTRLTVL.

The V call is TRBV19, the J call TRBJ1-5, with D hard to call. The CDR3 length is 15 residues. Germline V gives CDR1 LNHDA, CDR2 SQIVND (reference sequence). V dropped 3 bases and J dropped 0 bases, with 9 bases sitting between them. The CDR3 DNA follows: TGTGCCAGTAGTATCCCGAGTTATAGCAATCAGCCCCAGCATTTT. Amino acids: CASSIPSYSNQPQHF.

The J gene is TRBJ2-6, the V gene TRBV7-2; D gene uncertain. CDR1 and CDR2 from the germline V gene are SGHTA and FQGNSA. The CDR3 extends over 15 amino acids. Trimming took off 2 bases at V and 4 bases at J, with 9 bases between the two ends. The CDR3 protein is CASSLTAVGANVLTF. CDR3 bases: TGTGCCAGCAGCTTAACCGCGGTGGGGGCCAACGTCCTGACTTTC. Full variable domain (outside the CDR3, taken from reference TRBV7-2 and TRBJ2-6): GAGVSQSPSNKVTEKGKDVELRCDPISGHTALYWYRQSLGQGLEFLIYFQGNSAPDKSGLPSDRFSAERTGGSVSTLTIQRTQQEDSAVYLCASSLTAVGANVLTFGAGSRLTVL.

The CDR3 is CASSASGGAGDTQYF. CDR3 DNA sequence: TGTGCCAGCAGTGCCTCGGGAGGGGCCGGAGATACGCAGTATTTT. This chain links TRBV25-1 with TRBJ2-3, with 8 bases matching TRBD2. V shed 4 bases, J shed 5 bases, and the junction held 8 bases outside the gene matches. CDR3 length: 15 amino acids. Germline V CDR1 and CDR2: MGHDK, SYGVNS.

V gene TRBV20-1 combines with J gene TRBJ2-3, with unresolved D. V gave up 5 bases and J gave up 3 bases, with 6 bases separating them. Germline lookup yields CDR1 DFQATT and CDR2 SNEGSKA (reference sequence). CDR3 length: 11 amino acids. The CDR3 protein is CSASFTDTQYF. The CDR3 coding sequence is TGCAGTGCTTCCTTTACAGATACGCAGTATTTT.